Detailed here is one T cell receptor (beta chain). These data come from a study of blood T cell repertoires in COVID-19. Study summary: From T cells, B-cell-depleted T cells, or PBMCs came the material, which was cDNA or gDNA.

The data were produced by immunoSEQ multiplex PCR, yet TCRdb's version contains in-frame clones alone and is incomplete. The repertoire holds roughly 300,000 clones, with approximately 85% as singletons. The V and J ends lost 1 base and 6 bases, in that order; junction bases with no gene match: 13. The length of the CDR3 is 17 residues. Per the germline V gene, CDR1 is SGHDN and CDR2 is FVKESK. Sequencing used peripheral blood. The chain employs TRBV14 and TRBJ1-2; TRBD1 aligns across 8 bases. The clonotype originates from a human donor in a cohort sampled during active COVID-19. This CDR3 is CASSQAFQGQGRDGYTF. The CDR3 nucleotides read TGTGCCAGCAGCCAAGCGTTCCAAGGACAGGGTCGTGATGGCTACACCTTC.